The 28 T cell receptor beta chains below all came from one sample that was sequenced in a study of T cell changes during pregnancy in multiple sclerosis. The protocol was immunoSEQ multiplex PCR, while the TCRdb copy is restricted to in-frame clones and leaves out a portion. Of under 75,000 clones in the sample, 85% to 95% are singletons; the top ten hold over 0.25%. The material was CD4+ T cells from peripheral blood mononuclear cells, obtained after pregnancy. These receptors were collected from a female donor with multiple sclerosis, enrolled in a pregnancy study.

CDR3 sequence: CASSIDRLAGVKDTQYF. The DNA for the CDR3 is TGTGCCAGTAGTATAGACCGACTAGCGGGAGTCAAAGATACGCAGTATTTT. The gene calls are TRBV19 and TRBJ2-3; 12 bases line up with TRBD2. The CDR3 sequence is 17 residues long. CDR1 is LNHDA, CDR2 SQIVND, per germline (reference sequence). V lost 0 bases, J lost 5 bases, and 6 bases stayed unmatched.

This clone has a single count. The chain employs TRBV4-1 and TRBJ2-5; D call uncertain. Germline V gene sequence: CDR1 MGHRA, CDR2 YSYEKL. The V gene lost 3 bases and the J gene lost 5 bases, with 10 bases spanning the gap. The CDR3 length is 13 residues. The CDR3 here is CASSQVPGETQYF. The CDR3 DNA follows: TGCGCCAGCAGCCAGGTTCCCGGGGAGACCCAGTACTTC.

The chain employs TRBV10-3 and TRBJ2-1; unclear D gene. The V gene lost 5 bases and the J gene lost 4 bases, with 12 bases spanning the gap. The germline CDR1 and CDR2 sequences are ENHRY and SYGVKD. The CDR3 totals 14 residues. CDR3 sequence: CAISNSQQYNEQFF. CDR3 bases: TGTGCCATCAGTAACTCCCAACAGTACAATGAGCAGTTCTTC.

The gene calls are TRBV5-6 and TRBJ1-5; D is possibly TRBD1 (5 bases). This CDR3 has 18 residues. V was trimmed by 0 bases and J by 0 bases, leaving 16 bases between them. Germline V gene lookup returns CDR1 SGHDT and CDR2 YYEEEE. In nucleotides, the CDR3 is TGTGCCAGCAGCTTGGGTGGGGGGGGGAGAAATAGCAATCAGCCCCAGCATTTT. Translated, it gives CASSLGGGGRNSNQPQHF.

J is TRBJ1-1 and V is TRBV5-5; weak D call: TRBD1 (6 bases). The CDR3 sequence is 16 residues long. Germline values: CDR1 SGHKS, CDR2 YYEKEE (reference sequence). V lost 3 bases and J 1 base, leaving 16 bases between the germline ends. Written as DNA, the CDR3 is TGTGCCAGCAGCTCAACAGGGACGACTTGGAACACTGAAGCTTTCTTT. Encoded protein: CASSSTGTTWNTEAFF. The whole variable domain, remainder taken from reference TRBV5-5 and TRBJ1-1, is DAGVTQSPTHLIKTRGQQVTLRCSPISGHKSVSWYQQVLGQGPQFIFQYYEKEERGRGNFPDRFSARQFPNYSSELNVNALLLGDSALYLCASSSTGTTWNTEAFFGQGTRLTVV.

This clone was seen only once. This sequence joins TRBV7-2 and TRBJ2-7, with TRBD1 as a possible D gene (7 bases). In germline, CDR1 is SGHTA, CDR2 FQGNSA. Trimming removed 3 bases from V and 13 bases from J, with 13 bases in between. CDR3 length: 11 residues. The CDR3 protein is CASSFAGQSYF. CDR3 in DNA: TGTGCCAGCAGCTTCGCGGGACAGTCTTACTTC. The whole variable domain, remainder taken from reference TRBV7-2 and TRBJ2-7, is GAGVSQSPSNKVTEKGKDVELRCDPISGHTALYWYRQSLGQGLEFLIYFQGNSAPDKSGLPSDRFSAERTGGSVSTLTIQRTQQEDSAVYLCASSFAGQSYFGPGTRLTVT.

The genes are TRBV5-1 and TRBJ1-4; the D is unclear. The CDR3 runs to 15 residues. Per the germline V gene, CDR1 is SGHRS and CDR2 is YFSETQ. The V end lost 6 bases, the J end lost 4 bases, and 16 bases lay between the germline ends. CDR3 amino acids: CASTPRGVGNEKLFF. In DNA, the CDR3 is TGCGCCAGCACCCCTCGCGGGGTAGGTAATGAAAAACTGTTTTTT.

The chain employs TRBV19 and TRBJ1-1; no clear D gene. The CDR3 is made up of 13 amino acids. Trimming removed 3 bases at V and 0 bases at J, with 5 bases between. Germline values: CDR1 LNHDA, CDR2 SQIVND (reference sequence). CDR3 in amino acids: CASSIQMNTEAFF. The CDR3 nucleotides read TGTGCCAGTAGTATTCAAATGAACACTGAAGCTTTCTTT. The whole variable domain, filled in from reference TRBV19 and TRBJ1-1, reads DGGITQSPKYLFRKEGQNVTLSCEQNLNHDAMYWYRQDPGQGLRLIYYSQIVNDFQKGDIAEGYSVSREKKESFPLTVTSAQKNPTAFYLCASSIQMNTEAFFGQGTRLTVV.

The V call is TRBV19, the J call TRBJ1-5, with TRBD1 matching 9 bases. Germline-derived CDR1 and CDR2 are LNHDA and SQIVND (reference sequence). The CDR3 runs 15 residues. After removal of 3 bases from V and 2 bases from J, the junction contained 2 bases not matched to a gene. CDR3 sequence reads: CASSIDRGGNQPQHF. The CDR3 nucleotides read TGTGCCAGTAGTATCGACAGGGGGGGCAATCAGCCCCAGCATTTT.

The chain couples TRBV6-1 to TRBJ2-1, with 9 bases matching TRBD2. The CDR3 runs to 16 residues. CDR1 is MNHNS, CDR2 SASEGT, per germline. V lost 2 bases, J lost 6 bases, and 8 bases stayed unmatched. The CDR3 loop is CASSESGGGVTNEQFF. The CDR3 DNA reads as TGTGCCAGCAGTGAAAGCGGCGGGGGGGTCACCAATGAGCAGTTCTTC.

Written as DNA, the CDR3 is TGTGCCAGCGGAGACAATGAGCAGTTCTTC. This encodes CASGDNEQFF. This chain links TRBV7-2 with TRBJ2-1; D gene ambiguous. With 8 bases removed from V and 5 bases from J, the gap between germline ends came to 4 bases. The CDR3 consists of 10 residues. The germline CDR1 and CDR2 sequences are SGHTA and FQGNSA.

The rearrangement joins TRBV18 to TRBJ1-4, with a tentative D call TRBD1 (6 bases). From germline, CDR1 is KGHSH and CDR2 LQKENI. V was clipped by 6 bases and J by 4 bases, with 12 bases between them. The CDR3 is 14 amino acids. In DNA, the CDR3 is TGTGCCAGCTCCCAAAGACAGGATAATGAAAAACTGTTTTTT. It is translated as CASSQRQDNEKLFF.

DNA for the CDR3: TGTGCCAGCAGCTTGGCCACAGGGGCGACTAATGAAAAACTGTTTTTT. Translating it yields CASSLATGATNEKLFF. J is TRBJ1-4 and V is TRBV5-4, with 7 positions matching TRBD1. Germline assignment: CDR1 SGHNT and CDR2 YYREEE (reference sequence). This CDR3 has 16 amino acids. V was pared by 0 bases and J by 2 bases, with 4 bases of the junction left unmatched.

This rearrangement joins TRBV9 to TRBJ1-2; D not certain. Trimming left V 3 bases short and J 3 bases short, with 12 bases between. Germline loops: CDR1 SGDLS, CDR2 YYNGEE. This CDR3 has 14 residues. CDR3 nucleotide sequence: TGTGCCAGCAGCGGTTTGGGCCCGCACTATGGCTACACCTTC. Translation gives CASSGLGPHYGYTF.

The chain combines TRBV5-1 with TRBJ1-2; 7 bases match TRBD1. V was clipped by 3 bases and J by 2 bases; unmatched bases: 10. This CDR3 is 16 amino acids long. Germline V CDR1 and CDR2: SGHRS, YFSETQ. The CDR3 reads CASSSPDRDTNYGYTF. The CDR3 DNA reads TGCGCCAGCAGCTCCCCCGACAGGGATACAAACTATGGCTACACCTTC.

Here the CDR3 reads CASSGGPERGNEQFF. In DNA, the CDR3 is TGTGCCAGCAGCGGGGGTCCGGAGCGGGGCAATGAGCAGTTCTTC. The J gene is TRBJ2-1, the V gene TRBV5-4; 7 bases align to TRBD2. Trimming took 4 bases from V and 6 from J; bases not matched to a gene: 10. Germline CDR1 and CDR2: SGHNT and YYREEE (reference sequence). The CDR3 is 15 residues long.

This clone is labeled as medium-sized. This chain connects TRBV7-3 to TRBJ1-1; 7 bases agree with TRBD1. V lost 4 bases and J lost 4; bases outside the gene matches: 3. Germline loops: CDR1 SGHTA, CDR2 FQGTGA. The CDR3 runs to 13 residues. The CDR3 nucleotides are TGTGCCAGCAGCTCTTCAGGGGGCACTGAAGCTTTCTTT. Its translation: CASSSSGGTEAFF.

The gene calls are TRBV9 and TRBJ2-5; 11 bases map to TRBD2. V lost 2 bases, J lost 5 bases, and 2 bases stayed unmatched. CDR3 length: 14 amino acids. The germline gives CDR1 SGDLS, CDR2 YYNGEE. The CDR3 DNA follows: TGTGCCAGCAGCGTGGGACTAGCGGATGAGACCCAGTACTTC. Amino acid sequence: CASSVGLADETQYF.

The genes are TRBV7-2 and TRBJ2-2; D might be TRBD2 (6 bases). CDR1 is SGHTA, CDR2 FQGNSA, per germline. V shed 7 bases and J shed 7 bases, with 13 bases lying between them. The CDR3 length is 13 residues. Written as DNA, the CDR3 is TGTGCCAGCACCCGAGGAGGGATCGGGGAGCTGTTTTTT. Translation gives CASTRGGIGELFF.

The J gene is TRBJ1-5, the V gene TRBV2; the D gene is possibly TRBD1 (6 bases). The length of the CDR3 is 14 residues. Germline V CDR1 and CDR2: SNHLY, FYNNEI. Trimming shortened V by 6 bases and J by 5 bases, and 14 bases separated the two germline ends. CDR3 nucleotide sequence: TGTGCCAGCAGCCCGAGTAACAGGGATCAGCCCCAGCATTTT. Translating it yields CASSPSNRDQPQHF.

The J gene is TRBJ2-7, the V gene TRBV2; 7 bases fit TRBD1. Germline CDR1 is SNHLY and CDR2 is FYNNEI. The ends lost 6 bases at V and 6 bases at J; junction bases unmatched: 8. The CDR3 consists of 13 residues. CDR3 sequence: CASRRGGHAEQYF. The CDR3 DNA reads TGTGCCAGCAGACGAGGGGGCCATGCCGAGCAGTACTTC. Based on the CDR3 plus reference TRBV2 and TRBJ2-7, the full variable domain is EPEVTQTPSHQVTQMGQEVILRCVPISNHLYFYWYRQILGQKVEFLVSFYNNEISEKSEIFDDQFSVERPDGSNFTLKIRSTKLEDSAMYFCASRRGGHAEQYFGPGTRLTVT.

V is TRBV28 and J is TRBJ2-1, with 9 bases fitting TRBD1. CDR1 and CDR2 from the germline V gene are MDHEN and SYDVKM. This CDR3 is 13 amino acids long. V lost 7 bases and J lost 10; bases outside the gene matches: 8. The CDR3 nucleotides read TGTGCCAGCATAGGGACAGGGCGATCGGAGCAGTTCTTC. Translating it yields CASIGTGRSEQFF.

The rearrangement links TRBV5-1 to TRBJ2-2, with 7 bases that match TRBD1. Germline V gene data show CDR1 as SGHRS and CDR2 as YFSETQ. CDR3 size: 13 residues. Unmatched junction bases numbered 3, after V lost 4 bases and J lost 6 bases. CDR3 amino acids: CASSGGQAGELFF. The DNA of the CDR3 is TGCGCCAGCAGCGGTGGACAGGCCGGGGAGCTGTTTTTT.

The V and J genes are TRBV4-2 and TRBJ2-3; 7 bases align to TRBD2. The CDR3 consists of 17 residues. Germline assignment: CDR1 LGHNA and CDR2 YNFKEQ. Trimming took 5 bases from V and 2 from J; bases not matched to a gene: 13. The CDR3 loop reads CASSSRLAGEATDTQYF. DNA of the CDR3: TGTGCCAGCAGCTCTCGGCTTGCGGGGGAGGCCACAGATACGCAGTATTTT.

This chain connects TRBV15 to TRBJ1-5, with TRBD1 matching over 8 bases. This CDR3 spans 18 amino acids. The V and J ends lost 3 bases and 1 base, in that order; junction bases with no gene match: 11. CDR1 LNHNV and CDR2 YYDKDF come from the germline V gene (reference sequence). CDR3 bases: TGTGCCACCAGCAGGAGCTTTGGACAGGGCCGAAGCAATCAGCCCCAGCATTTT. Amino acids: CATSRSFGQGRSNQPQHF.

The chain combines TRBV20-1 with TRBJ1-1; D unclear. V lost 2 bases and J lost 8, with 9 bases in between. CDR1 is DFQATT and CDR2 is SNEGSKA in the germline V gene (reference sequence). The CDR3 loop spans 11 amino acids. The CDR3 reads CSARKRTEAFF. For the CDR3, the DNA is TGCAGTGCTAGAAAGCGAACGGAAGCTTTCTTT.

CDR3 loop: CASSLEGGNEQFF. The CDR3 DNA sequence: TGTGCCAGCAGCTTAGAAGGCGGGAATGAGCAGTTCTTC. The chain has TRBV7-2 and TRBJ2-1, with TRBD2 as a possible D gene (5 bases). Trimming left V 1 base short and J 7 bases short, with 8 bases between. CDR3 length equals 13 residues. Germline CDR1 and CDR2: SGHTA and FQGNSA.

This chain links TRBV27 with TRBJ2-3; a weak D match, TRBD1 (6 bases). This CDR3 has 16 amino acids. The V gene's germline CDR1 is MNHEY and CDR2 SMNVEV (reference sequence). The V end was cut by 1 base, the J end by 1 base, with 12 bases between. CDR3 residues: CASSLWGKGGTDTQYF. The CDR3 DNA follows: TGTGCCAGCAGTTTATGGGGTAAGGGGGGCACAGATACGCAGTATTTT.